This T cell receptor beta chain was recovered during a study of T-cell memory formation after mild COVID-19. For the study at large: TCR clusters were mostly donor specific. Findings of the study overall: The CD4+ clones that contracted clustered mainly within CM and EM, and the CD8+ clones concentrated in EMRA.

With 2 bases removed from V and 0 bases from J, the gap between germline ends came to 23 bases. From germline, CDR1 is SEHNR and CDR2 FQNEAQ (reference sequence). This CDR3 has 21 amino acids. For this clonotype: The antigen is not known.

TCRdb reprocessed the 5' RACE reads with MiXCR, giving one entry per CDR3 protein. The sample carries over 300,000 distinct CDR3 sequences, 20% to 25% recorded once. V usage is TRBV7-9 and J usage is TRBJ2-6; a possible D gene is TRBD1 (5 bases). The receptor was derived from a man younger than 30 who had mild COVID-19 (a few samples of this study predate the infection). Cell type and time point are not known. The sequenced sample consisted of PBMCs or a T cell subset sorted from them (not recorded which). The CDR3 nucleotides are TGTGCCAGCAGCTTAAGGCGGATAAGGGGCCCCCTTTACTCTGGGGCCAACGTCCTGACTTTC. It translates to CASSLRRIRGPLYSGANVLTF. Drawing the rest from reference TRBV7-9 and TRBJ2-6, the complete variable domain is DTGVSQNPRHKITKRGQNVTFRCDPISEHNRLYWYRQTLGQGPEFLTYFQNEAQLEKSRLLSDRFSAERPKGSFSTLEIQRTEQGDSAMYLCASSLRRIRGPLYSGANVLTFGAGSRLTVL.